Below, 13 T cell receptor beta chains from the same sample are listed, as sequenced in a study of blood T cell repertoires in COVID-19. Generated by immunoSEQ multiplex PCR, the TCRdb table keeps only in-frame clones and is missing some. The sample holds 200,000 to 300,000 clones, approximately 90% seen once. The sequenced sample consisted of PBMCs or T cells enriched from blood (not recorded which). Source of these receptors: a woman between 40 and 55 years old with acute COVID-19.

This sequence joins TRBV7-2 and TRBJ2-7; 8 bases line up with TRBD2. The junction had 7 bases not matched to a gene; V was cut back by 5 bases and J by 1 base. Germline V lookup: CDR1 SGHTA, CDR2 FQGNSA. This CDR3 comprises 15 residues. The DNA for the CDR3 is TGTGCCAGCAGCGCCGGTACTAGCGGTTCCTACGAGCAGTACGTC. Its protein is CASSAGTSGSYEQYV.

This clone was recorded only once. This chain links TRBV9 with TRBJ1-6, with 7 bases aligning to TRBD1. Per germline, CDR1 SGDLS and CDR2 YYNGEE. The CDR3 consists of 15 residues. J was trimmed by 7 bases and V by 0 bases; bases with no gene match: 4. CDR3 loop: CASSVGLGQNSPLHF. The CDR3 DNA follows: TGTGCCAGCAGCGTAGGCCTGGGACAGAATTCACCCCTCCACTTT.

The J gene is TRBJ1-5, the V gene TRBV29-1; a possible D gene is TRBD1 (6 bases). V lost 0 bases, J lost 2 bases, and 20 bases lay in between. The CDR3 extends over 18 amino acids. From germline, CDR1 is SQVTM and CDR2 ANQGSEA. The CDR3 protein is CSVEDPRGGVGGNQPQHF. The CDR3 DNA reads TGCAGCGTTGAAGATCCACGAGGGGGGGTAGGAGGCAATCAGCCCCAGCATTTT.

Here the CDR3 DNA reads TGCGCCAGCAGCCAAGTCACAGGGCCTGAGAATGAGCAGTTCTTC. Protein sequence: CASSQVTGPENEQFF. The gene calls are TRBV4-1 and TRBJ2-1; tentatively, D is TRBD1 (6 bases). The germline V and J ends were trimmed by 1 base and 7 bases, with 14 bases remaining between them. Germline V gene sequence: CDR1 MGHRA, CDR2 YSYEKL. This CDR3 contains 15 residues.

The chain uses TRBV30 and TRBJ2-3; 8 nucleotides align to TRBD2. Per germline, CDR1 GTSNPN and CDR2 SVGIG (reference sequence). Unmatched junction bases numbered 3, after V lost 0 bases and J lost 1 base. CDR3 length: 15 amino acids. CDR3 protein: CAWSVSRGGTDTQYF. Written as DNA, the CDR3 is TGTGCCTGGAGTGTATCGCGGGGGGGCACAGATACGCAGTATTTT.

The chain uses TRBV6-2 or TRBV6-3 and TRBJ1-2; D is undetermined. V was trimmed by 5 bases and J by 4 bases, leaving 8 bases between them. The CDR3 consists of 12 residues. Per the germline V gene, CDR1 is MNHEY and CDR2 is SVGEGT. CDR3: CASSQQIYGYTF. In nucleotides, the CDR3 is TGTGCCAGCAGTCAACAGATCTATGGCTACACCTTC.

The CDR3 DNA reads as TGTGCCAGCAGTGCGGGACATGCGACTAATGAAAAACTGTTTTTT. Translation: CASSAGHATNEKLFF. This chain connects TRBV2 to TRBJ1-4; D might be TRBD1 (6 bases). Germline loops: CDR1 SNHLY, CDR2 FYNNEI. The V gene lost 4 bases and the J gene lost 2 bases, with 11 bases spanning the gap. The CDR3 consists of 15 residues.

CDR3 DNA: TGCGCCAGCAGCCAAGATAATTTGCAGGGGGCGAGGTACTATGGCTACACCTTC. This encodes CASSQDNLQGARYYGYTF. The genes are TRBV4-3 and TRBJ1-2, with 8 bases lining up with TRBD1. The germline CDR1 and CDR2 sequences are LGHNA and YSLEER. V dropped 0 bases and J dropped 3; count of bases not matched to a gene: 12. The length of the CDR3 is 18 residues.

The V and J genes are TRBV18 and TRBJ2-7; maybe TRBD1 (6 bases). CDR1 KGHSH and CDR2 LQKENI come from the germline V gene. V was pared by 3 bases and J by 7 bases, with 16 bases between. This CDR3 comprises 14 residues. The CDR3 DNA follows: TGTGCCAGCTCACCTAATTTCGACAGGAGAGAGCAGTACTTC. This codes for CASSPNFDRREQYF.

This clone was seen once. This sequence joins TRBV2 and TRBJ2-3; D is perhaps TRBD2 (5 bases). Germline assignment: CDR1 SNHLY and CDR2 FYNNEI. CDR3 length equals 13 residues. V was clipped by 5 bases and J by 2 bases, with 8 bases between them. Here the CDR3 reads CASSRGFTDTQYF. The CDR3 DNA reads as TGTGCCAGCAGTCGAGGGTTCACAGATACGCAGTATTTT.

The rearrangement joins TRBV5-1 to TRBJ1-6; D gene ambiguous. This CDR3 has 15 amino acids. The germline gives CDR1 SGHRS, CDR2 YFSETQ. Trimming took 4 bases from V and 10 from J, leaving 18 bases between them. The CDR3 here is CASSPNVGVGSPLHF. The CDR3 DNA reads TGCGCCAGCAGCCCGAACGTCGGGGTGGGGTCACCCCTCCACTTT.

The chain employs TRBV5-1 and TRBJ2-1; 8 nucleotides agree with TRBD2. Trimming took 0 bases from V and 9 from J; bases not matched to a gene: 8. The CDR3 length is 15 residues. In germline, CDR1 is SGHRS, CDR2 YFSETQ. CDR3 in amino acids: CASSLAQAGASEQFF. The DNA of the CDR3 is TGCGCCAGCAGCTTGGCCCAAGCGGGAGCCAGTGAGCAGTTCTTC. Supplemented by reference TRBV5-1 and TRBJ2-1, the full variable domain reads KAGVTQTPRYLIKTRGQQVTLSCSPISGHRSVSWYQQTPGQGLQFLFEYFSETQRNKGNFPGRFSGRQFSNSRSEMNVSTLELGDSALYLCASSLAQAGASEQFFGPGTRLTVL.

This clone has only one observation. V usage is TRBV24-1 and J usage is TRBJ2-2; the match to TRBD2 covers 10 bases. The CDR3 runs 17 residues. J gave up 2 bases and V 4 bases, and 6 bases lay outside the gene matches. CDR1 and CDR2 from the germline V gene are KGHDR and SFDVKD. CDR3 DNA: TGTGCCACCAGTGACCCACCTAGCGGGAGCAACACCGGGGAGCTGTTTTTT. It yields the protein CATSDPPSGSNTGELFF.